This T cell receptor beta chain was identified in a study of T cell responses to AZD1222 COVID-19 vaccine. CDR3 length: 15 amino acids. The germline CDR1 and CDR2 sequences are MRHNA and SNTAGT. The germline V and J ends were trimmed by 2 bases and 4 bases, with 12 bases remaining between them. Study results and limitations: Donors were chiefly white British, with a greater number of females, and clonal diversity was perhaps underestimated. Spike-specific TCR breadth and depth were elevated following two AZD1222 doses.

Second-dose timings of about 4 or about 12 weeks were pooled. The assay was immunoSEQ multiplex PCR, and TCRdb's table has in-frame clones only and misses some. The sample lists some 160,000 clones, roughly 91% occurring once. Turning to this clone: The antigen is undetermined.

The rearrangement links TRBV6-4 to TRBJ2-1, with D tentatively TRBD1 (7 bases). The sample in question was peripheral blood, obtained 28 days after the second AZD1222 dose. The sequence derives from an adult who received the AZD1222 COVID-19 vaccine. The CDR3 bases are TGTGCCAGCAGTGACGGGGGGACAGATTACAATGAGCAGTTCTTC. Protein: CASSDGGTDYNEQFF.